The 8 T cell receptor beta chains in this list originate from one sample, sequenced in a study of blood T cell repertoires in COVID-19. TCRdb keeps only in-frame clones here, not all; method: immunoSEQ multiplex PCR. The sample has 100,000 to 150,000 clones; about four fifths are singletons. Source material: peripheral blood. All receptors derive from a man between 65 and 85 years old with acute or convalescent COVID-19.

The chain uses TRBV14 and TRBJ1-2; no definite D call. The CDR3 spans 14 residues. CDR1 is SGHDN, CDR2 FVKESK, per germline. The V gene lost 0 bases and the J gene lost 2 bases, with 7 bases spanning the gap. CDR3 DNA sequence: TGTGCCAGCAGCCAAGAGCACAGAAACTATGGCTACACCTTC. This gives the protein CASSQEHRNYGYTF.

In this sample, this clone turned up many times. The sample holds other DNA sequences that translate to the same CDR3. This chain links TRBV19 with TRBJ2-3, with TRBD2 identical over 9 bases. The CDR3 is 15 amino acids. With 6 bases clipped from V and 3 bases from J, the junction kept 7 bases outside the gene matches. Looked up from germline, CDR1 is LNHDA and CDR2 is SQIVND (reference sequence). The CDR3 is CASRRSGGGTDTQYF. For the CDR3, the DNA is TGTGCCAGTAGGCGTAGCGGGGGCGGGACAGATACGCAGTATTTT.

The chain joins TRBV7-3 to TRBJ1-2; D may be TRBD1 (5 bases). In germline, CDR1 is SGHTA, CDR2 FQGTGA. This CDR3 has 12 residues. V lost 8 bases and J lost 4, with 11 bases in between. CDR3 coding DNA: TGTGCCAGCGTGAGACAGTCCTATGGCTACACCTTC. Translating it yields CASVRQSYGYTF.

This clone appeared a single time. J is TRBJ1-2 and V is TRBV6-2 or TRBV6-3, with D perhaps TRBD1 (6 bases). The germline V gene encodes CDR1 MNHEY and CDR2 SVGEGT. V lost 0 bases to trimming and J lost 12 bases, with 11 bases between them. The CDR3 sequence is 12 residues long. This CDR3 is CASSYSTGGNTF. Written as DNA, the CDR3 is TGTGCCAGCAGTTACTCGACGGGGGGCAACACCTTC.

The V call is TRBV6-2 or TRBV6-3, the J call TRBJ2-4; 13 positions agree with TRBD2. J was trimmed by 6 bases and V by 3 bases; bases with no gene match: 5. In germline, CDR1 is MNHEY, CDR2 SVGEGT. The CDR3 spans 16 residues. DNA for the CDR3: TGTGCCAGCAGTTATCCGGGACTAGCGGGACTAAACATTCAGTACTTC. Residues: CASSYPGLAGLNIQYF.

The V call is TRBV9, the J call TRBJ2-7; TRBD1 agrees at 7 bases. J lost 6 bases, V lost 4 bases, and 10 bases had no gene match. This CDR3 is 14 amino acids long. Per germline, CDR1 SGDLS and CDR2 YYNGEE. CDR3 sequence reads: CASSPRQGESEQYF. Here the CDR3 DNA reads TGTGCCAGCAGCCCCCGACAGGGAGAAAGCGAGCAGTACTTC.

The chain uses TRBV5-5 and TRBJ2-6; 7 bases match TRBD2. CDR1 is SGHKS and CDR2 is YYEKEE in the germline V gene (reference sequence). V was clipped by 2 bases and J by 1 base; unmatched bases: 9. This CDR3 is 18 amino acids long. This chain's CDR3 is CASSFGGGRNSGANVLTF. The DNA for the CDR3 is TGTGCCAGCAGCTTTGGGGGAGGGAGAAATTCTGGGGCCAACGTCCTGACTTTC.

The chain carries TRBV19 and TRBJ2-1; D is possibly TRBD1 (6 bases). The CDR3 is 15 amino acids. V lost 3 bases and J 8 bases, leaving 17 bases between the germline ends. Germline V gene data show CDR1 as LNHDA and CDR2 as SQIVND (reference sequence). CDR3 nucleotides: TGTGCCAGTAGTATCGGGACACTCCCGACGCATGAGCAGTTCTTC. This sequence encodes CASSIGTLPTHEQFF.